This T cell receptor beta chain is from a study of blood T cell repertoires in COVID-19. About the study: T cells, B-cell-depleted T cells, or PBMCs supplied cDNA or gDNA.

The CDR3 extends over 13 amino acids. Germline CDR1 and CDR2: MNHEY and SVGAGI. The V and J ends lost 9 bases and 1 base respectively, with 12 bases between them. This table comes from immunoSEQ multiplex PCR, and its TCRdb copy is limited to in-frame clones, with some not included. The data hold about 72,000 clones, with about nine tenths observed a single time. The chain links TRBV6-5 to TRBJ1-1; D is uncertain. This sequence originates from an older man with active or convalescent COVID-19. The sample consisted of peripheral blood. The CDR3 reads CASEGESNTEAFF. The CDR3 nucleotides read TGTGCCAGTGAGGGTGAATCGAACACTGAAGCTTTCTTT.